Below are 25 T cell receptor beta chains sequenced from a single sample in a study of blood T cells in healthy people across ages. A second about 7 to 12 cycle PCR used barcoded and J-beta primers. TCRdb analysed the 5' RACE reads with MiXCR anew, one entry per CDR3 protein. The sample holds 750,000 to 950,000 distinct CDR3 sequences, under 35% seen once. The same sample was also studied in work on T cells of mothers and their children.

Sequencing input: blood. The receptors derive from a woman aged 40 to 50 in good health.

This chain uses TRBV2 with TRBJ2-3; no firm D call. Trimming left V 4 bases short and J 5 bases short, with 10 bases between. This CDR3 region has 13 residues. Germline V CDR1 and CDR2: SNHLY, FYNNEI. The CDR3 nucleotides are TGTGCCAGCAGTGTTACTCAGCGAGATACGCAGTATTTT. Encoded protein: CASSVTQRDTQYF. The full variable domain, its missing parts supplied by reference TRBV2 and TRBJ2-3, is EPEVTQTPSHQVTQMGQEVILRCVPISNHLYFYWYRQILGQKVEFLVSFYNNEISEKSEIFDDQFSVERPDGSNFTLKIRSTKLEDSAMYFCASSVTQRDTQYFGPGTRLTVL.

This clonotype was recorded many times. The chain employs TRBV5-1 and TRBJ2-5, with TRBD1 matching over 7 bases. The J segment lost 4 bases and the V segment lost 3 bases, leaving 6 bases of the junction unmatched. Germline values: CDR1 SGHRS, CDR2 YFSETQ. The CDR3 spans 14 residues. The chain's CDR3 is CASSSLTGRETQYF. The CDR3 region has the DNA TGCGCCAGCAGCTCCCTGACAGGGAGAGAGACCCAGTACTTC.

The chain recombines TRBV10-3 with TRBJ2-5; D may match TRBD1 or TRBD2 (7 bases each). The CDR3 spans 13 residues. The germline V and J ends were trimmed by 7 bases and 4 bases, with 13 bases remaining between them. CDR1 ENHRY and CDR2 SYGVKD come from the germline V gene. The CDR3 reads CAITGGVGETQYF. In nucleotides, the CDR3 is TGTGCCATCACAGGGGGGGTCGGAGAGACCCAGTACTTC.

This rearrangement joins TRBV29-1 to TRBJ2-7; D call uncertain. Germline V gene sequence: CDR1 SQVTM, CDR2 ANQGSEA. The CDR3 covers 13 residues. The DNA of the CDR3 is TGCAGGCCACTGCGAAGGACCCCCTACGAGCAGTACTTC. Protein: CRPLRRTPYEQYF.

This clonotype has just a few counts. CDR3 sequence reads: CASSKGQGLNYGYTF. CDR3 DNA: TGCGCCAGTTCGAAGGGACAGGGGCTTAACTATGGCTACACCTTC. The V call is TRBV5-1, the J call TRBJ1-2; 10 bases align to TRBD1. CDR1 SGHRS and CDR2 YFSETQ come from the germline V gene. The J segment lost 1 base and the V segment lost 8 bases, leaving 8 bases of the junction unmatched. This CDR3 has 15 amino acids.

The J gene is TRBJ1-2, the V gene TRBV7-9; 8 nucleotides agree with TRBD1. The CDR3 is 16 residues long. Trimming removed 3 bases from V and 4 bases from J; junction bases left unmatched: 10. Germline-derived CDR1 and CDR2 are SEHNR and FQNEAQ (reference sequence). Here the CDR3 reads CASSFSTVDRAYGYTF. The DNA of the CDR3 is TGTGCCAGCAGCTTTTCCACCGTGGACAGGGCCTATGGCTACACCTTC. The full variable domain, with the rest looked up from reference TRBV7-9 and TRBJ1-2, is DTGVSQNPRHKITKRGQNVTFRCDPISEHNRLYWYRQTLGQGPEFLTYFQNEAQLEKSRLLSDRFSAERPKGSFSTLEIQRTEQGDSAMYLCASSFSTVDRAYGYTFGSGTRLTVV.

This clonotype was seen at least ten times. CDR3 protein: CSVGGQGYTRSYEQYF. DNA for the CDR3: TGCAGCGTTGGGGGACAGGGCTACACCCGATCCTACGAGCAGTACTTC. The chain recombines TRBV29-1 with TRBJ2-7; 9 bases are shared with TRBD1. With V trimmed by 4 bases and J by 1 base, 11 bases remained unmatched. CDR1 is SQVTM and CDR2 is ANQGSEA in the germline V gene. CDR3 length: 16 residues.

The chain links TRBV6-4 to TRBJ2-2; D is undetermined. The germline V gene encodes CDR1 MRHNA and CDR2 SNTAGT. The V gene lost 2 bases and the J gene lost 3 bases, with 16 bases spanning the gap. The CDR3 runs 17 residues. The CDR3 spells CASSDTLFKIYTGELFF. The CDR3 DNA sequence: TGTGCCAGCAGTGACACCCTATTTAAAATCTACACCGGGGAGCTGTTTTTT.

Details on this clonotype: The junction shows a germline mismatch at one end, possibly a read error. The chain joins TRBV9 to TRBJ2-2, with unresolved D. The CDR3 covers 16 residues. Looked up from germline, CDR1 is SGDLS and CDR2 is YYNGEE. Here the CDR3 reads CASSVEGSAVTRELFF. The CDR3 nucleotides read TGTGCCAGCAGCGTAGAGGGCAGCGCAGTCACCAGGGAGCTGTTTTTT.

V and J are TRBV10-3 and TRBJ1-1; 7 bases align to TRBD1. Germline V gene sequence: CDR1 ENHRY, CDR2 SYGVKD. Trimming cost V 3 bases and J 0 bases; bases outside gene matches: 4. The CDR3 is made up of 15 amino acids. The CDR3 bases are TGTGCCATCAGTGACCCCGGGACAGTGAACACTGAAGCTTTCTTT. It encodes CAISDPGTVNTEAFF.

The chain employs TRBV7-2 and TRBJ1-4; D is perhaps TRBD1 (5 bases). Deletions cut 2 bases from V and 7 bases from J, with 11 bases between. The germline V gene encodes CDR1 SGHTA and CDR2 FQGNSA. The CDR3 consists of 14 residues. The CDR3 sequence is CASSLTQRGEKLFF. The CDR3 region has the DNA TGTGCCAGCAGCTTAACCCAAAGGGGTGAAAAACTGTTTTTT.

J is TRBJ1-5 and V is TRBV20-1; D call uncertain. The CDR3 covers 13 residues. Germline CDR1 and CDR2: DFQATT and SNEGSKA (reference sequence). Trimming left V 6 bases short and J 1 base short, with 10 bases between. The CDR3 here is CSAKTRSNQPQHF. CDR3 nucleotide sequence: TGCAGTGCGAAGACCAGGAGCAATCAGCCCCAGCATTTT.

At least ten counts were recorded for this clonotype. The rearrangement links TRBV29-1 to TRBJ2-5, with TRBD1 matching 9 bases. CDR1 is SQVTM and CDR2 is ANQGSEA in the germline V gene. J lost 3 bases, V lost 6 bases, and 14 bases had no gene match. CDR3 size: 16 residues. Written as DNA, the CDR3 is TGCAGCGTCTTCTCCCGGGACAGGGACCTTAAAGAGACCCAGTACTTC. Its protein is CSVFSRDRDLKETQYF.

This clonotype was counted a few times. The CDR3 bases are TGTGCTAGTGGTTTGGTAATCTGGCAGGGAGGTGAGCAGTTCTTC. Translating it yields CASGLVIWQGGEQFF. This chain connects TRBV12-5 to TRBJ2-1; TRBD2 is a possible D gene (6 bases). This CDR3 has 15 residues. Per the germline V gene, CDR1 is LGHNT and CDR2 is FRNRAP. Trimming left V 0 bases short and J 9 bases short, with 15 bases between.

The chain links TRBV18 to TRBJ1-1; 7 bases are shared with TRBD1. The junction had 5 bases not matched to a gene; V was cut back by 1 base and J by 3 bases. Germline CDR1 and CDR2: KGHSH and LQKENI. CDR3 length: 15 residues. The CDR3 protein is CASSPRTGRDTEAFF. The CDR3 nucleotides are TGTGCCAGCTCACCACGGACAGGTCGGGACACTGAAGCTTTCTTT.

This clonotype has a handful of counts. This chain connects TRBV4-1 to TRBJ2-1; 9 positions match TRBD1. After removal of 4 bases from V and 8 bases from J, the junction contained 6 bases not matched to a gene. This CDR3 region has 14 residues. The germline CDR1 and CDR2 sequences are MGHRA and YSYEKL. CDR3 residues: CASSRQGDVYEQFF. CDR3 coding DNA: TGCGCCAGCAGCCGACAGGGGGATGTCTATGAGCAGTTCTTC.

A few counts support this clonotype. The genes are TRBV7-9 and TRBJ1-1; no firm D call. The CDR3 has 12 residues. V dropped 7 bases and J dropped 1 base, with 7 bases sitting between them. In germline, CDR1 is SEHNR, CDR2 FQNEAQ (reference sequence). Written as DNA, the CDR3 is TGTGCCAGCAACAAGAGGAACACTGAAGCTTTCTTT. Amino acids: CASNKRNTEAFF.

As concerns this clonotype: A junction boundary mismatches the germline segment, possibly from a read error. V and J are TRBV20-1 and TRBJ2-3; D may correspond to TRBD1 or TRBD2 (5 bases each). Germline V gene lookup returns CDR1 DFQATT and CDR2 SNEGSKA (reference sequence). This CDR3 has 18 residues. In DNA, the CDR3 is TGCGGTGCTAGAGCGTATCCGGGACCCACCACGGACACAGATACGCAGTATTTT. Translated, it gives CGARAYPGPTTDTDTQYF.

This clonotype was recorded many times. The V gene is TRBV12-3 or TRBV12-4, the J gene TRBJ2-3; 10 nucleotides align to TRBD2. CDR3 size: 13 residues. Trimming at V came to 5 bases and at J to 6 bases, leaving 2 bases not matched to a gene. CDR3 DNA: TGTGCCAGCAGTCCACTAGCGGGGGATACGCAGTATTTT. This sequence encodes CASSPLAGDTQYF.

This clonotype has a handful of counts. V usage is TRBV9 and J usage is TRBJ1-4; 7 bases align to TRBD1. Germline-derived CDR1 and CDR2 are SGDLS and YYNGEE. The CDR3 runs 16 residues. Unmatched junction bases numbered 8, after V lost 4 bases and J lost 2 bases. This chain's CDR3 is CASSPQSGQTNEKLFF. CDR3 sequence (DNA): TGTGCCAGCAGCCCTCAGTCGGGACAGACTAATGAAAAACTGTTTTTT.

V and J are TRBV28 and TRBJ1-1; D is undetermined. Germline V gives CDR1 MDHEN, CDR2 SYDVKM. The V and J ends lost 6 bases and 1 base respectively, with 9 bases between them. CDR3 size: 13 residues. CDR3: CASRPTANTEAFF. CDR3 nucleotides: TGTGCCAGCAGACCCACAGCGAACACTGAAGCTTTCTTT.

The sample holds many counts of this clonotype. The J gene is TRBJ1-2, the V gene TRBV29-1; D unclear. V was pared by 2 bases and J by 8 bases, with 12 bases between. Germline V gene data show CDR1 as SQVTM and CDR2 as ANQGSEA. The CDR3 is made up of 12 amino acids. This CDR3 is CSVERDVGGYTF. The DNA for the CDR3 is TGCAGCGTTGAACGTGACGTGGGAGGCTACACCTTC.

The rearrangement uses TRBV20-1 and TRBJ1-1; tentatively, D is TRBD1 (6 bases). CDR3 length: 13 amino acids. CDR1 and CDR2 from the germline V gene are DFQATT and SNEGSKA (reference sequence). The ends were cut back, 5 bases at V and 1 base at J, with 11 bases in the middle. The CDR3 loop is CSASTGRNTEAFF. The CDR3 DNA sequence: TGCAGTGCTTCCACAGGGCGGAACACTGAAGCTTTCTTT.

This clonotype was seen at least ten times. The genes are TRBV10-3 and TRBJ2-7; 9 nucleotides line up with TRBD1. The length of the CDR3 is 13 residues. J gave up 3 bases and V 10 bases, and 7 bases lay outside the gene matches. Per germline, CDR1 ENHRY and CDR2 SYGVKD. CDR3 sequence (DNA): TGTGCCAGCCTCCGGGACAGGGACTACGAGCAGTACTTC. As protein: CASLRDRDYEQYF.

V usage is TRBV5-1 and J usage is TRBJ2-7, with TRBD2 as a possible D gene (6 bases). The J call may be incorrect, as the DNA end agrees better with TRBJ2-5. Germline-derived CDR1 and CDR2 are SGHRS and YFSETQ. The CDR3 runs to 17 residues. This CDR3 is CASSWGSGHSTGETQYF. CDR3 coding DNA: TGCGCCAGCAGCTGGGGTAGCGGACACTCAACGGGGGAGACCCAGTACTTC.